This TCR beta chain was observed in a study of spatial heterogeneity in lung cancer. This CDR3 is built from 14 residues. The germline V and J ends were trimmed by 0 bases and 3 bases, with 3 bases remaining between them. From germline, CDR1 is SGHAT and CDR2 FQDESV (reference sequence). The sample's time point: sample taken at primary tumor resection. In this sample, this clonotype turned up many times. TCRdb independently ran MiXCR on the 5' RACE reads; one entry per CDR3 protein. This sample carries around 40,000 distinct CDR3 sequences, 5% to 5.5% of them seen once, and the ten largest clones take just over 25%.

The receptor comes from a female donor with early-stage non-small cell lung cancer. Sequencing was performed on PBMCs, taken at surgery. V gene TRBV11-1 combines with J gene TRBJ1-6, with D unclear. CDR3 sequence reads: CASSLAGYNSPLHF. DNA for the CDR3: TGTGCCAGCAGCTTAGCGGGCTATAATTCACCCCTCCACTTT.